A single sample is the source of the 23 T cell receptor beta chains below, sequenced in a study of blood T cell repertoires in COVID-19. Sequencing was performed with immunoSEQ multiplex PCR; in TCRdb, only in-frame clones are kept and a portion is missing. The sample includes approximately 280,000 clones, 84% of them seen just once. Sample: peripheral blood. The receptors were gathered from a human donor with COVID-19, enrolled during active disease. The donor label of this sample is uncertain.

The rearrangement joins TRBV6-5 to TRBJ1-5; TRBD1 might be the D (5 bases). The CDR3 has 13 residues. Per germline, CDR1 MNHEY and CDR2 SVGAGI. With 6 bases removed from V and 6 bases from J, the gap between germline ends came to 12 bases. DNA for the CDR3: TGTGCCAGCAGCCCCAGGGTAGCTCAGCCCCAGCATTTT. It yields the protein CASSPRVAQPQHF.

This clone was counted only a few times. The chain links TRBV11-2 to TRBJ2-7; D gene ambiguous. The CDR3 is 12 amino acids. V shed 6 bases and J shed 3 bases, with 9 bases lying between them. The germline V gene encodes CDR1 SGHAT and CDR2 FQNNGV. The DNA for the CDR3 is TGTGCCAGCAGTTATAGCCGCTACGAGCAGTACTTC. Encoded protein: CASSYSRYEQYF.

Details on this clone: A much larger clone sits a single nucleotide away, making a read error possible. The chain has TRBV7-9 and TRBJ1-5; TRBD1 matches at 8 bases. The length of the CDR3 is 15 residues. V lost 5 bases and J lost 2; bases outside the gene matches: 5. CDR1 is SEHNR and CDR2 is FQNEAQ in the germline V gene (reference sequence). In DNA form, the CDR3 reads TGTGCCAGCAGCCCGACAGGGGATGGCAATCAGCCCCAGCATTTT. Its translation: CASSPTGDGNQPQHF.

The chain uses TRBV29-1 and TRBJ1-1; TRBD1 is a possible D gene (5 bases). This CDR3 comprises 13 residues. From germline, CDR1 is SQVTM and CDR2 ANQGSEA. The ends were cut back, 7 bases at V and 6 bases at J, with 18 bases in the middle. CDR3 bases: TGCAGCGGATTGAGACAGTTGGGGTCTGAAGCTTTCTTT. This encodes CSGLRQLGSEAFF.

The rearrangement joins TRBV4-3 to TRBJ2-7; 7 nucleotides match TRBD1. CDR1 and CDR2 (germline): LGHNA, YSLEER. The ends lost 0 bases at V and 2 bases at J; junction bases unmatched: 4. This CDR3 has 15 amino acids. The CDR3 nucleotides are TGCGCCAGCAGCCAAGATTGGGACAGCGCCTACGAGCAGTACTTC. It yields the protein CASSQDWDSAYEQYF.

In nucleotides, the CDR3 is TGTGCCAGCACCCCAGGGAGGTGGCGGCCCCAGCATTTT. Translation: CASTPGRWRPQHF. The chain uses TRBV28 and TRBJ1-5, with D maybe TRBD1 (5 bases). Germline V lookup: CDR1 MDHEN, CDR2 SYDVKM. V shed 7 bases and J shed 9 bases, with 16 bases lying between them. The CDR3 consists of 13 residues.

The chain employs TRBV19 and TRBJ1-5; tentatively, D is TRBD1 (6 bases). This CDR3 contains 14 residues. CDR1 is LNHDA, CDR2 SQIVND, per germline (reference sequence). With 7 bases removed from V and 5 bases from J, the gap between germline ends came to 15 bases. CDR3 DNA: TGTGCCAGTACCCCAGGGGCTTATGATCAGCCCCAGCATTTT. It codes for CASTPGAYDQPQHF. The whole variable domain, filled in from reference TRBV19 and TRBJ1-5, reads DGGITQSPKYLFRKEGQNVTLSCEQNLNHDAMYWYRQDPGQGLRLIYYSQIVNDFQKGDIAEGYSVSREKKESFPLTVTSAQKNPTAFYLCASTPGAYDQPQHFGDGTRLSIL.

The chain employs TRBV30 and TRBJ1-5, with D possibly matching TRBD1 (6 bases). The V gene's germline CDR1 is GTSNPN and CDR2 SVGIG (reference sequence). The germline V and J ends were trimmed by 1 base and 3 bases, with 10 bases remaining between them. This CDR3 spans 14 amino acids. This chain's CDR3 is CAWSGWTANQPQHF. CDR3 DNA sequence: TGTGCCTGGAGTGGGTGGACAGCCAATCAGCCCCAGCATTTT.

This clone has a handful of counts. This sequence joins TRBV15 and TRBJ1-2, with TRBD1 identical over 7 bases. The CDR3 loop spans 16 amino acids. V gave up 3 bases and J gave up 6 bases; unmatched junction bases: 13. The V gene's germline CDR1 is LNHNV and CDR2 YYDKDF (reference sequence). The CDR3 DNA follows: TGTGCCACCAGCAGGGAAAAACAGGGGCTGTTGGATGGCTACACCTTC. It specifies CATSREKQGLLDGYTF.

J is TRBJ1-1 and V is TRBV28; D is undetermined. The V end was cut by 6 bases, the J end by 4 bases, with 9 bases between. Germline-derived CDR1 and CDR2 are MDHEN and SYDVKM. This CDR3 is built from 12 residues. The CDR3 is CASRTGPTEAFF. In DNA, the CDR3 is TGTGCCAGCAGAACTGGGCCCACTGAAGCTTTCTTT. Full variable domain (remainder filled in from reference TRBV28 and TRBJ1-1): DVKVTQSSRYLVKRTGEKVFLECVQDMDHENMFWYRQDPGLGLRLIYFSYDVKMKEKGDIPEGYSVSREKKERFSLILESASTNQTSMYLCASRTGPTEAFFGQGTRLTVV.

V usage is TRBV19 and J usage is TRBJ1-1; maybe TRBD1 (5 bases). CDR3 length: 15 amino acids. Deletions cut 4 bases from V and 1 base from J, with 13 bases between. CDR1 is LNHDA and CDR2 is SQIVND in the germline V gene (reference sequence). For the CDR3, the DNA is TGTGCCAGTAGTACCACCTGGGGGGGGAACACTGAAGCTTTCTTT. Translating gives CASSTTWGGNTEAFF.

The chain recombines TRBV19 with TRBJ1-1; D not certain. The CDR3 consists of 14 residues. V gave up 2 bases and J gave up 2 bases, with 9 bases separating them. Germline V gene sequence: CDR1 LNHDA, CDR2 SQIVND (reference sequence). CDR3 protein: CASSIRGINTEAFF. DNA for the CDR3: TGTGCCAGTAGTATAAGAGGGATTAACACTGAAGCTTTCTTT.

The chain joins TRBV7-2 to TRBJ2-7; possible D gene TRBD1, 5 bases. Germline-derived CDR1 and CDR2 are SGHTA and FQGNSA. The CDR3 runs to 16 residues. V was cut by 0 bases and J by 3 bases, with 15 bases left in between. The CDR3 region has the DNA TGTGCCAGCAGCTTAGCGGATAGGCTACAGGTCTACGAGCAGTACTTC. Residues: CASSLADRLQVYEQYF.

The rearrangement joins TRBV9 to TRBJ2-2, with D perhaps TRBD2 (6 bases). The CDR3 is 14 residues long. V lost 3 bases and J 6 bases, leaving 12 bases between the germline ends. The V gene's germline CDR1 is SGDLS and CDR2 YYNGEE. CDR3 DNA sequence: TGTGCCAGCAGCGCCCCATCGGGAGCCGGGGAGCTGTTTTTT. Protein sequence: CASSAPSGAGELFF.

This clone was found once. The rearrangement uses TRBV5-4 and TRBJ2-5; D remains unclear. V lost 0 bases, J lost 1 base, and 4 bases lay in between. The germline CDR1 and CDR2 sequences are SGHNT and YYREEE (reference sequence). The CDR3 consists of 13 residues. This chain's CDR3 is CASSLDGQETQYF. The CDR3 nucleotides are TGTGCCAGCAGCTTGGACGGCCAAGAGACCCAGTACTTC. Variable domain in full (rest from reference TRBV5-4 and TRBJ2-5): ETGVTQSPTHLIKTRGQQVTLRCSSQSGHNTVSWYQQALGQGPQFIFQYYREEENGRGNFPPRFSGLQFPNYSSELNVNALELDDSALYLCASSLDGQETQYFGPGTRLLVL.

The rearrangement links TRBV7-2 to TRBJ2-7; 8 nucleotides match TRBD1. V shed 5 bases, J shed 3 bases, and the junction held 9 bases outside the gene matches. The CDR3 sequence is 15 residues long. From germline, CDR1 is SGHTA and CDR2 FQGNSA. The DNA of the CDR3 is TGTGCCAGCAGCATCGACAGGGGTCCTTACTACGAGCAGTACTTC. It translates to CASSIDRGPYYEQYF.

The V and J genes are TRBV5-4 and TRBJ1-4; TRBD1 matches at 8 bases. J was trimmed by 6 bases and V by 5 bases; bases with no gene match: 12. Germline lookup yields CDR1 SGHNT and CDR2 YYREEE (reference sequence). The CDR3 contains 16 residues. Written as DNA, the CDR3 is TGTGCCAGCAGTGCGCCTGGGCCAGGGGGCGATGAAAAACTGTTTTTT. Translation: CASSAPGPGGDEKLFF.

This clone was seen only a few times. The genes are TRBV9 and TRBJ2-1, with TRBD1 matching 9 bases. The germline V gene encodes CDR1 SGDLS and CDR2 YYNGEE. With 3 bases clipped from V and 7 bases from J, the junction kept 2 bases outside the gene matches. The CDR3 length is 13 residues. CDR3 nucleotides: TGTGCCAGCAGCGGAGGGACAGGGAATGAGCAGTTCTTC. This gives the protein CASSGGTGNEQFF.

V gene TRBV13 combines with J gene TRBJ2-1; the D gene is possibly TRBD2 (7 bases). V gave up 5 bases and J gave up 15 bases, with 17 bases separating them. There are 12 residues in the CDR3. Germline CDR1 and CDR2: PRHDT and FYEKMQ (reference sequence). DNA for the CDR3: TGTGCCAGCAGCCGAAGGGAGGGGGGGACGTTCTTC. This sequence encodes CASSRREGGTFF.

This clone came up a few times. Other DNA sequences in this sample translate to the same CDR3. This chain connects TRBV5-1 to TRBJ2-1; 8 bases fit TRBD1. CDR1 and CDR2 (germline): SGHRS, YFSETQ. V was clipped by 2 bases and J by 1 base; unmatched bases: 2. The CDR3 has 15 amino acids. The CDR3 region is CASSLRQGSYNEQFF. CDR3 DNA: TGCGCCAGCAGCTTAAGACAGGGGTCCTACAATGAGCAGTTCTTC.

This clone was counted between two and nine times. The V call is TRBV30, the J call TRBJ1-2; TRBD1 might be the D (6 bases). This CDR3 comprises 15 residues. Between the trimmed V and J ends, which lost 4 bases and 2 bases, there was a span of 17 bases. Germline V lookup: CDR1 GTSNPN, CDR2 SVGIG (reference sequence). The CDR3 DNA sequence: TGTGCCTGGACCACCCCCGGGAGGGGGAACTATGGCTACACCTTC. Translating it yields CAWTTPGRGNYGYTF.

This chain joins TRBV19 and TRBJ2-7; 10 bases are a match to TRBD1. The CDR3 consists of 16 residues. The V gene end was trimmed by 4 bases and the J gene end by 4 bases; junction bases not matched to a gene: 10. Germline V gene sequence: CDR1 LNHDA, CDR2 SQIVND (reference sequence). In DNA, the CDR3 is TGTGCCAGTAGTAGGGGTTGGGGACAGGGGACTTACGAGCAGTACTTC. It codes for CASSRGWGQGTYEQYF.

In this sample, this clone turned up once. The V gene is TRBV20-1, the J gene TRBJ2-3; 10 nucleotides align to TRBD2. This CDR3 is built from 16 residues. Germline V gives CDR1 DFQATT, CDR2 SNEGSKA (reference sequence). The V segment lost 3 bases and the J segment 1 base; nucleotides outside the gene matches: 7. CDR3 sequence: CSASAPGTSGTDTQYF. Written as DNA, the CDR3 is TGCAGTGCTAGTGCCCCCGGGACTAGCGGCACAGATACGCAGTATTTT.